This record covers a single T cell receptor (beta chain). The source of the sample is a study of shared clonotypes between healthy human individuals. The repertoire was sequenced with immunoSEQ multiplex PCR; TCRdb's copy has only in-frame clones and lacks some. The sample lists millions of clones, approximately 95% occurring once. The TCR originated in a man between 18 and 29 years old in good health. Some clones in this sample may be carry-over from other donors' samples. Sequencing was performed on naive CD4+ T cells from PBMCs. The subset denotes: CD45RA+ positively selected.

The CDR3 nucleotides read TGTGCCAGCAGTGAATGGGTGGAACGGTACATGAACACTGAAGCTTTCTTT. Encoded protein: CASSEWVERYMNTEAFF. The chain links TRBV6-1 to TRBJ1-1, with D uncertain. The CDR3 is 17 amino acids. Trimming took off 2 bases at V and 0 bases at J, with 16 bases between the two ends. CDR1 is MNHNS and CDR2 is SASEGT in the germline V gene.